This is a list of T cell receptor beta chains from one sample in a study of T cell changes during pregnancy in multiple sclerosis. Clones were read by immunoSEQ multiplex PCR, and TCRdb kept only the in-frame ones, dropping some. The sample has 30,000 to 45,000 clones; roughly 88% are singletons. The sample was CD4+ T cells from peripheral blood mononuclear cells, taken before pregnancy. These receptor sequences come from a female donor with multiple sclerosis, enrolled in a pregnancy study. Each CDR3 is given with its conserved first and last residue. A D gene is named only where the DNA matches it firmly. Size is omitted from some rows. Given values are once, few, many or a class for expanded clones.

CDR3	DNA	V	length	J	D	size
CASIPQGTGELFF	TGTGCCAGTATTCCTCAGGGTACCGGGGAGCTGTTTTTT	TRBV19	13	TRBJ2-2	NA	NA
CASRRQGDGEAFF	TGCGCCAGCAGAAGACAGGGTGACGGTGAAGCTTTCTTT	TRBV5-1	13	TRBJ1-1	TRBD1	NA
CASSWGPAGVLQETQYF	TGTGCCAGCAGCTGGGGCCCGGCAGGGGTCCTCCAAGAGACCCAGTACTTC	TRBV5-6	17	TRBJ2-5	NA	once
CASSIDIPGQVRYEQYF	TGTGCCAGTAGTATAGATATTCCGGGACAGGTGAGGTACGAGCAGTACTTC	TRBV19	17	TRBJ2-7	TRBD1	NA
CASSQEPRRGTASGYTF	TGTGCCAGCAGCCAAGAGCCCCGACGTGGTACAGCTTCTGGCTACACCTTC	TRBV4-2	17	TRBJ1-2	NA	NA
CASSLQGGNQPQHF	TGTGCCAGCAGTTTACAGGGCGGCAATCAGCCCCAGCATTTT	TRBV27	14	TRBJ1-5	NA	NA
CASSQSFYANYGYTF	TGTGCCAGCAGCCAAAGCTTTTACGCTAACTATGGCTACACCTTC	TRBV7-9	15	TRBJ1-2	NA	NA
CASGRTRGTEAFF	TGTGCCTCGGGCCGGACCAGGGGCACTGAAGCTTTCTTT	TRBV6-5	13	TRBJ1-1	NA	NA
CASSSAPGGSSQPQHF	TGTGCCAGTAGTTCCGCTCCAGGGGGGAGTTCCCAGCCCCAGCATTTT	TRBV19	16	TRBJ1-5	TRBD1	NA
CASRPGQGLYEQYF	TGTGCCAGCAGGCCGGGACAGGGACTATACGAGCAGTACTTC	TRBV6-5	14	TRBJ2-7	TRBD1	NA
CASIEQGSGNTIYF	TGTGCCAGCATCGAACAGGGCTCTGGAAACACCATATATTTT	TRBV28	14	TRBJ1-3	NA	NA
CASARDRGSSGANVLTF	TGCGCCAGCGCCAGGGACAGGGGCAGCTCTGGGGCCAACGTCCTGACTTTC	TRBV10-2	17	TRBJ2-6	TRBD1	NA
CASSSGATNEKLFF	TGTGCCAGCAGCTCAGGGGCAACTAATGAAAAACTGTTTTTT	TRBV5-5	14	TRBJ1-4	NA	NA
CASRAIPYNEQFF	TGTGCCAGCAGAGCCATCCCGTACAATGAGCAGTTCTTC	TRBV5-8	13	TRBJ2-1	NA	NA
CASIGDTEAFF	TGTGCCAGCATCGGGGACACTGAAGCTTTCTTT	TRBV25-1	11	TRBJ1-1	NA	NA
CASSGGTGPLEVYGYTF	TGTGCCAGCAGTGGCGGGACAGGCCCACTGGAGGTTTATGGCTACACCTTC	TRBV6-1	17	TRBJ1-2	TRBD1	NA
CASTISTGQYGYTF	TGTGCCAGCACCATTTCTACGGGACAGTATGGCTACACCTTC	TRBV7-2	14	TRBJ1-2	TRBD1	once
CASSIDRGRETQYF	TGTGCCAGTAGTATAGATCGGGGAAGAGAGACCCAGTACTTC	TRBV19	14	TRBJ2-5	NA	NA